The TCR beta chain described here comes from a study of T cells after yellow fever vaccination. This clonotype showed up just a few times. TCRdb reprocessed the 5' RACE reads via MiXCR and lists one record per CDR3 protein. The profile covers 250,000 to 400,000 distinct CDR3 sequences, with over 3.5% appearing a single time and 20% to 25% taken by the ten largest. The specimen comprised PBMCs, sampled 5 days after the yellow fever booster vaccination. This clonotype was obtained from a young man who received the YFV17D yellow fever vaccine.

The CDR3 coding sequence is TGTGCCAGCTCTCCCAGGACAGGGGTTGAGCAGCCCCAGCATTTT. Translation: CASSPRTGVEQPQHF. The chain uses TRBV18 and TRBJ1-5; 9 positions agree with TRBD1. Unmatched junction bases numbered 10, after V lost 6 bases and J lost 7 bases. Germline V gene sequence: CDR1 KGHSH, CDR2 LQKENI. The CDR3 is 15 amino acids.